Below are 27 T cell receptor beta chains sequenced from a single sample in a study of vaccination effects on CD4 cells after COVID-19. The antigens for these receptors are not known. The repertoire was sequenced with immunoSEQ multiplex PCR; TCRdb's copy has only in-frame clones and lacks some. This table holds over 50,000 clones, around 81% found once. The ViraFEST assay expanded antigen-specific CD4+ T cells with viral peptide pools before sequencing. Investigators separated out CD4+ T cells once less than 11 days of culture had passed. Here the sequenced sample was CD4+ T cells from PBMCs cultured with HCoV-229E spike peptides, taken before COVID-19 vaccination. These receptors all stem from a human donor who received a COVID-19 vaccine.

This clone occurred once. The rearrangement joins TRBV6-5 to TRBJ2-3, with 8 bases that match TRBD1. The CDR3 length is 15 residues. Trimming took 6 bases from V and 2 from J; bases not matched to a gene: 7. The germline gives CDR1 MNHEY, CDR2 SVGAGI. The CDR3 DNA reads TGTGCCAGCAGACCAAGACAGGGGAACACAGATACGCAGTATTTT. The encoded protein is CASRPRQGNTDTQYF.

This chain links TRBV6-2 or TRBV6-3 with TRBJ2-3; D uncertain. The V gene lost 0 bases and the J gene lost 4 bases, with 11 bases spanning the gap. Germline CDR1 and CDR2: MNHEY and SVGEGT. The CDR3 sequence is 15 residues long. The CDR3, as DNA: TGTGCCAGCAGTTACTCGAAGATCCGTCCAGATACGCAGTATTTT. Translation: CASSYSKIRPDTQYF.

The CDR3 is CASRNRDRKKRYGYTF. The CDR3 DNA is TGTGCCAGCAGGAACCGGGACAGGAAGAAAAGGTATGGCTACACCTTC. The genes are TRBV6-4 and TRBJ1-2; TRBD1 agrees at 8 bases. The CDR3 loop spans 16 amino acids. Looked up from germline, CDR1 is MRHNA and CDR2 is SNTAGT. After removal of 6 bases from V and 5 bases from J, the junction contained 14 bases not matched to a gene.

The V gene is TRBV6-5, the J gene TRBJ2-7; D unresolved. V lost 7 bases to trimming and J lost 0 bases, with 7 bases between them. In germline, CDR1 is MNHEY, CDR2 SVGAGI. The CDR3 is 12 amino acids. The CDR3, as DNA: TGTGCCAGCAAATCGGGCTCCTACGAGCAGTACGTC. Its protein product is CASKSGSYEQYV.

The chain recombines TRBV5-4 with TRBJ2-3; no clear D. The CDR3 covers 13 residues. Per the germline V gene, CDR1 is SGHNT and CDR2 is YYREEE (reference sequence). With 0 bases removed from V and 2 bases from J, the gap between germline ends came to 4 bases. The CDR3 loop is CASSLGYTDTQYF. The DNA for the CDR3 is TGTGCCAGCAGCTTGGGCTACACAGATACGCAGTATTTT.

This rearrangement joins TRBV10-2 to TRBJ1-4, with D tentatively TRBD1 (5 bases). Germline V gene sequence: CDR1 WSHSY, CDR2 SAAADI. V was shortened by 2 bases and J by 7 bases, with 11 bases between the two germline ends. CDR3 length: 14 amino acids. CDR3 residues: CASSEAGRIEKLFF. CDR3 coding DNA: TGCGCCAGCAGTGAGGCAGGGCGAATTGAAAAACTGTTTTTT.

The genes are TRBV6-2 or TRBV6-3 and TRBJ1-5; D is undetermined. CDR3 length: 15 residues. The V end lost 4 bases, the J end lost 9 bases, and 19 bases lay between the germline ends. Germline-derived CDR1 and CDR2 are MNHEY and SVGEGT. The DNA for the CDR3 is TGTGCCAGCAGTTCGGCCCGGGTCCTGAGCCGGCCCCAGCATTTT. It translates to CASSSARVLSRPQHF.

J is TRBJ2-7 and V is TRBV28, with 9 positions matching TRBD1. Germline lookup yields CDR1 MDHEN and CDR2 SYDVKM. The J segment lost 1 base and the V segment lost 1 base, leaving 5 bases of the junction unmatched. The CDR3 spans 16 residues. The CDR3 DNA reads as TGTGCCAGCAGTTTATCCCCCGGGACAGGGTCCTACGAGCAGTACGTC. As protein: CASSLSPGTGSYEQYV.

V and J are TRBV10-1 and TRBJ2-7; 7 bases agree with TRBD2. After removal of 5 bases from V and 6 bases from J, the junction contained 10 bases not matched to a gene. The length of the CDR3 is 14 residues. The germline gives CDR1 WNHNN, CDR2 SYGVQD (reference sequence). CDR3 amino acids: CASSPQGEGCEQYV. DNA for the CDR3: TGCGCCAGCAGTCCCCAAGGGGAGGGATGCGAGCAGTACGTC.

The chain carries TRBV18 and TRBJ2-3; no firm D call. The germline gives CDR1 KGHSH, CDR2 LQKENI. This CDR3 contains 13 residues. Trimming stripped 3 bases from V and 3 bases from J, with 7 bases between. The CDR3 reads CASSPTTTDTQYF. The CDR3 DNA follows: TGTGCCAGCTCACCTACAACGACAGATACGCAGTATTTT.

V is TRBV15 and J is TRBJ1-5, with D tentatively TRBD1 (5 bases). Germline V CDR1 and CDR2: LNHNV, YYDKDF (reference sequence). This CDR3 region has 15 residues. V lost 3 bases and J 3 bases, leaving 12 bases between the germline ends. CDR3 region: CATSREGANNQPQHF. The CDR3 DNA follows: TGTGCCACCAGCAGGGAAGGGGCCAACAATCAGCCCCAGCATTTT.

J is TRBJ1-1 and V is TRBV7-9; unclear D gene. The CDR3 is 12 residues long. Deletions cut 5 bases from V and 2 bases from J, with 6 bases between. The germline gives CDR1 SEHNR, CDR2 FQNEAQ (reference sequence). The CDR3 spells CASSRANTEAFF. The CDR3 nucleotides read TGTGCCAGCAGCAGAGCAAACACTGAAGCTTTCTTT.

In its sample, this clone was seen a few times. The sample contains more than one DNA sequence encoding this CDR3. The chain carries TRBV12-3 or TRBV12-4 and TRBJ1-3; D uncertain. The V end was cut by 6 bases, the J end by 6 bases, with 3 bases between. The CDR3 is 10 residues long. The CDR3 DNA is TGTGCCAGCAGACTAAACACCATATATTTT. This translates into CASRLNTIYF.

This clone was counted between two and nine times. J is TRBJ1-5 and V is TRBV21-1. TRBV21-1 is a documented pseudogene. CDR3 length: 16 amino acids. This CDR3 reads CASSSSGGAGNQPQHF. The CDR3 DNA sequence: TGTGCCAGCAGCAGCTCCGGGGGCGCGGGCAATCAGCCCCAGCATTTT.

V usage is TRBV5-1 and J usage is TRBJ1-4; D ambiguous. The CDR3 covers 14 residues. Deletions cut 0 bases from V and 8 bases from J, with 11 bases between. Germline CDR1 is SGHRS and CDR2 is YFSETQ. CDR3 bases: TGCGCCAGCAGCTTGGACACTAGTGGGGAAAAACTGTTTTTT. It translates to CASSLDTSGEKLFF. Together with reference TRBV5-1 and TRBJ1-4, the CDR3 gives the full variable domain: KAGVTQTPRYLIKTRGQQVTLSCSPISGHRSVSWYQQTPGQGLQFLFEYFSETQRNKGNFPGRFSGRQFSNSRSEMNVSTLELGDSALYLCASSLDTSGEKLFFGSGTQLSVL.

This sequence joins TRBV6-5 and TRBJ1-4; D remains ambiguous. Germline V lookup: CDR1 MNHEY, CDR2 SVGAGI. Trimming pared 0 bases from V and 3 bases from J, leaving 8 bases between. The CDR3 contains 15 residues. CDR3 region: CASSYSYQANEKLFF. CDR3 nucleotide sequence: TGTGCCAGCAGTTACTCGTACCAAGCTAATGAAAAACTGTTTTTT.

J is TRBJ1-3 and V is TRBV5-5; D is undetermined. The CDR3 sequence is 14 residues long. Germline CDR1 reads SGHKS; CDR2 reads YYEKEE (reference sequence). The V gene lost 0 bases and the J gene lost 1 base, with 5 bases spanning the gap. Written as DNA, the CDR3 is TGTGCCAGCAGCTTGGGTGGTTCTGGAAACACCATATATTTT. Translation gives CASSLGGSGNTIYF.

The chain joins TRBV10-2 to TRBJ2-1; TRBD2 matches at 11 bases. The CDR3 has 13 residues. V shed 5 bases, J shed 10 bases, and the junction held 4 bases outside the gene matches. Germline V gives CDR1 WSHSY, CDR2 SAAADI. CDR3 in DNA: TGCGCCAGCAGTCTAGCGGGGGGCGGAGAGCAGTTCTTC. This codes for CASSLAGGGEQFF.

The genes are TRBV3-1 (or the pseudogene TRBV3-2) and TRBJ2-3; weak D call: TRBD2 (5 bases). CDR1 is LGHDT, CDR2 YNNKEL, per germline (reference sequence). This CDR3 is 16 amino acids long. Deletions cut 1 base from V and 6 bases from J, with 17 bases between. The CDR3 coding sequence is TGTGCCAGCAGCCAAGTTCCTGGGCGGGCTAAGGATACGCAGTATTTT. It yields the protein CASSQVPGRAKDTQYF.

V and J are TRBV18 and TRBJ1-3, with D perhaps TRBD1 (6 bases). The CDR3 has 17 amino acids. V was cut by 1 base and J by 2 bases, with 15 bases left in between. The germline gives CDR1 KGHSH, CDR2 LQKENI. The CDR3 spells CASSPQPGQYTGNTIYF. CDR3 in DNA: TGTGCCAGCTCACCACAACCCGGACAGTATACTGGAAACACCATATATTTT.

The DNA of the CDR3 is TGTGCCAGCAGCGTAGGACTAGCGGGGGGGCTTGGGGAGCTGTTTTTT. Protein: CASSVGLAGGLGELFF. This sequence joins TRBV9 and TRBJ2-2; 14 bases are a match to TRBD2. This CDR3 is built from 16 residues. Trimming removed 0 bases from V and 8 bases from J; junction bases left unmatched: 3. Germline lookup yields CDR1 SGDLS and CDR2 YYNGEE. Full variable domain (outside the CDR3, taken from reference TRBV9 and TRBJ2-2): DSGVTQTPKHLITATGQRVTLRCSPRSGDLSVYWYQQSLDQGLQFLIQYYNGEERAKGNILERFSAQQFPDLHSELNLSSLELGDSALYFCASSVGLAGGLGELFFGEGSRLTVL.

This clone occurred a few times. The CDR3 sequence: CASSPGGNSNQPQHF. The CDR3 coding sequence is TGCGCCAGCAGCCCAGGTGGTAACAGCAATCAGCCCCAGCATTTT. This chain links TRBV4-1 with TRBJ1-5; D is ambiguous. Per the germline V gene, CDR1 is MGHRA and CDR2 is YSYEKL. Between the trimmed V and J ends, which lost 4 bases and 1 base, there was a span of 11 bases. The CDR3 sequence is 15 residues long.

The rearrangement links TRBV16 to TRBJ1-1; tentatively, D is TRBD1 (5 bases). V gave up 1 base and J gave up 4 bases, with 13 bases separating them. CDR1 KGHSY and CDR2 FQNENV come from the germline V gene. CDR3 length: 15 amino acids. DNA of the CDR3: TGTGCCAGCAGCCAATGGGGCGGTGTCGCCACTGAAGCTTTCTTT. Translating gives CASSQWGGVATEAFF.

The chain couples TRBV19 to TRBJ2-3; tentative D call: TRBD1 (5 bases). Germline CDR1 and CDR2: LNHDA and SQIVND (reference sequence). The CDR3 consists of 14 residues. The V end lost 9 bases, the J end lost 3 bases, and 16 bases lay between the germline ends. CDR3 nucleotide sequence: TGTGCCAGCCGCCTTAGGGGCGAAACAGATACGCAGTATTTT. Translation gives CASRLRGETDTQYF.

In this sample, this clone turned up once. This sequence joins TRBV19 and TRBJ2-3, with no clear D. Germline CDR1 is LNHDA and CDR2 is SQIVND (reference sequence). The germline V and J ends were trimmed by 1 base and 6 bases, with 14 bases remaining between them. The CDR3 sequence is 15 residues long. Here the CDR3 reads CASSIGLTGRDTQYF. CDR3 nucleotide sequence: TGTGCCAGTAGTATAGGACTCACTGGCAGGGATACGCAGTATTTT.

The CDR3 bases are TGTGCCACCAGTCGGGAAGTCAACAATGAGCAGTTCTTC. This codes for CATSREVNNEQFF. The chain recombines TRBV24-1 with TRBJ2-1, with a weak D call TRBD2 (5 bases). Germline V gene lookup returns CDR1 KGHDR and CDR2 SFDVKD. The V end was cut by 6 bases, the J end by 5 bases, with 10 bases between. CDR3 length: 13 residues.

This chain uses TRBV6-2 or TRBV6-3 with TRBJ2-3, with D possibly being TRBD2 (5 bases). This CDR3 region has 16 residues. Germline CDR1 MNHEY, CDR2 SVGEGT. V gave up 5 bases and J gave up 0 bases, with 15 bases separating them. CDR3 amino acids: CASSTRGGPSTDTQYF. The CDR3 region has the DNA TGTGCCAGCAGTACGCGTGGCGGGCCCAGCACAGATACGCAGTATTTT.